The TCR beta chain described here comes from a study of T cells in Graves' hyperthyroidism and ophthalmopathy. Overall study context: Peripheral blood was secured at the point of initial diagnosis, before any treatment.

Overall study findings and caveats: Classification by a 13 V-J model distinguished ophthalmopathy from stable hyperthyroidism.

PBMCs were derived from 10 ml fresh peripheral blood. It was RNA transcripts that yielded the amplified TCR beta CDR3 regions. The HTBI primer set served for first-round RT-PCR of the TCR CDR3. TCRdb reanalysed the multiplex PCR reads using MiXCR and keeps one entry per CDR3 protein. The data show some 320,000 distinct CDR3 sequences, approximately 14% seen once. Points on this clonotype: What it binds is unknown.

The sequencing input was blood. The sequence derives from a woman aged 40 to 49 with Graves' ophthalmopathy.

CDR3: CASSQAGGLRGETQYF. CDR3 sequence (DNA): TGCGCCAGCAGCCAAGCAGGGGGCTTAAGAGGAGAGACCCAGTACTTC. The genes are TRBV4-1 and TRBJ2-5; 8 bases line up with TRBD1. This CDR3 has 16 residues. Germline V CDR1 and CDR2: MGHRA, YSYEKL. V shed 1 base, J shed 4 bases, and the junction held 8 bases outside the gene matches.